The clone carrying this TCR beta chain was seen at least ten times. In germline, CDR1 is MNHEY, CDR2 SVGEGT. The length of the CDR3 is 15 residues. V lost 6 bases, J lost 0 bases, and 14 bases lay in between. The data belong to a study of blood T cell repertoires in COVID-19. Study in general: From the United States, Italy and Spain came samples of acute and convalescent COVID-19. T cells, B-cell-depleted T cells, or PBMCs supplied cDNA or gDNA.

In the original processing: Amplification with reference gene primers provided the estimates of nucleated cell counts. Profiled with immunoSEQ multiplex PCR; TCRdb holds only in-frame clones, not every one. The V and J calls and clone size come from that table; D and trimming were worked out from the DNA. The sample lists about 140,000 clones, 75% to 90% seen once, with 11% in the top ten. The J gene is TRBJ1-1, the V gene TRBV6-2 or TRBV6-3, with D maybe TRBD1 (6 bases). The receptor's source is a woman aged 80 or older with acute or convalescent COVID-19. The sequenced sample consisted of peripheral blood. In nucleotides, the CDR3 is TGTGCCAGCAGCCCCAGACAGGTCCTGAACACTGAAGCTTTCTTT. Protein product: CASSPRQVLNTEAFF.